The TCR beta chain described here comes from a study of chemoradiotherapy in HPV16-positive cancers. Study-level information: Candidate HPV-specific clones and shared TCR motifs came from a couple of HPV16-positive patients. Overall study results and limits: Better recurrence-free survival went with HPV-responsive T-cell expansion in HPV16-positive patients. Non-HPV-specific T cells did not expand in tumors during treatment, whereas candidate HPV-specific clones and E7-related motifs did.

As concerns this clone: Its antigen is unknown.

The V gene's germline CDR1 is SGHDN and CDR2 FVKESK. The V end lost 8 bases, the J end lost 1 base, and 13 bases lay between the germline ends. This CDR3 comprises 14 residues. Data came from immunoSEQ multiplex PCR; TCRdb stores just in-frame clones and leaves some out. The table has 6,000 to 9,000 clones, around 77% seen once. This sample was obtained from a patient who underwent chemoradiotherapy. The sequence derives from a human donor with HPV-associated anogenital cancer. V and J are TRBV14 and TRBJ2-3; maybe TRBD2 (6 bases). DNA of the CDR3: TGTGCCAGCGGGGACTTGGACGGCACAGATACGCAGTATTTT. Protein sequence: CASGDLDGTDTQYF.